The entry that follows covers one T cell receptor (beta chain) sequence. This specimen belongs to a study of T cell changes during pregnancy in multiple sclerosis. Trimming pared 4 bases from V and 11 bases from J, leaving 12 bases between. CDR1 and CDR2 (germline): MNHNS, SASEGT. CDR3 length: 11 amino acids. Assay used: immunoSEQ multiplex PCR; TCRdb lists only in-frame clones, some missing. The table lists 80,000 to 95,000 clones, about 96% of them singletons. The TCR originated in a female donor with multiple sclerosis, enrolled in a pregnancy study. The specimen was peripheral blood, collected in the second trimester of pregnancy. J is TRBJ2-7 and V is TRBV6-1, with D unresolved. DNA of the CDR3: TGTGCCAGCAGTGGTATGGAGAGGAAGTACTTC. It is translated as CASSGMERKYF.